This T cell receptor beta chain was captured in a study of response to subunit inactivated influenza vaccine. Study-wide results and limits: The authors proposed limited new T cell recruitment per seasonal influenza vaccination.

One entry per CDR3 protein, called by TCRdb with MiXCR from the RT-PCR reads. The sample shows around 530,000 distinct CDR3 sequences, approximately 12% of them seen only once. About this clonotype: Its specificity is unknown.

Germline V gives CDR1 WSHSY, CDR2 SAAADI. The CDR3 consists of 16 residues. The V end lost 0 bases, the J end lost 9 bases, and 15 bases lay between the germline ends. Sequenced material: PBMCs from blood, taken on the day of vaccination. This sequence joins TRBV10-2 and TRBJ1-6; D not certain. This receptor was identified in a middle-aged man who received an inactivated influenza vaccine. CDR3 in DNA: TGCGCCAGCAGTGAGTCCTACGTGCCGGTCATTTCACCCCTCCACTTT. Translating gives CASSESYVPVISPLHF.